The next 2 T cell receptor beta chains were all read from a single sample in a study of CD4 T cells in relation to SARS-CoV-2 and coronaviruses. Antigens for these TCRs are unknown. Unexposed donor CD4+ T cells date from about 2011-2018, before the COVID-19 pandemic. After about 10 days of culture, CD4+ T cells were isolated. Some clones are missing from TCRdb's copy, which holds only in-frame ones; the method was immunoSEQ multiplex PCR. The sample comprises 25,000 to 30,000 clones, just under 75% of which are singletons, and 20% to 25% rests with the top ten. Specimen: CD4+ T cells from PBMCs, cultured in vitro. These receptors were collected from a human donor in good health.

V and J are TRBV2 and TRBJ2-2; 11 bases match TRBD2. In germline, CDR1 is SNHLY, CDR2 FYNNEI. Germline trimming cut 5 bases from V and 3 bases from J; bases unmatched to any gene: 8. The CDR3 runs to 17 residues. The DNA for the CDR3 is TGTGCCAGCAGTTCCAGTAGCGGGGGGGCCCACACCGGGGAGCTGTTTTTT. Residues: CASSSSSGGAHTGELFF.

The chain has TRBV7-2 and TRBJ2-3; D remains unclear. Germline V gene data show CDR1 as SGHTA and CDR2 as FQGNSA. CDR3 length equals 15 residues. V was cut by 5 bases and J by 0 bases, with 12 bases left in between. The CDR3 nucleotides read TGTGCCAGCAGCCAACGACCCCGGAGCACAGATACGCAGTATTTT. Translating it yields CASSQRPRSTDTQYF.